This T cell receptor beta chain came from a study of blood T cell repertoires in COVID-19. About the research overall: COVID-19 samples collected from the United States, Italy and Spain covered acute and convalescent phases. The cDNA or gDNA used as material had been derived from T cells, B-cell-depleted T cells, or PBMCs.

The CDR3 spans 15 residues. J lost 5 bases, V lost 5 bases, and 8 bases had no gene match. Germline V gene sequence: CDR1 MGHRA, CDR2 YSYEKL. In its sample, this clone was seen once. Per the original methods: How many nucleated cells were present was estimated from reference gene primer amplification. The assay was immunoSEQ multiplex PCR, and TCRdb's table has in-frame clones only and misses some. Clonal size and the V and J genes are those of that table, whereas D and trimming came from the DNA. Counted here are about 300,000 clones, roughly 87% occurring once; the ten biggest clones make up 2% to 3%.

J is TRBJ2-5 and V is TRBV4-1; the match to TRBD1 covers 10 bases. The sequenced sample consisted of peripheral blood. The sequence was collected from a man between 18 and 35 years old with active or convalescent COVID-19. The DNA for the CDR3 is TGCGCCAGCAGCAAAAGGACAGGGGGTTGGGAGACCCAGTACTTC. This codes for CASSKRTGGWETQYF.